What follows are 7 T cell receptor beta chains derived from one specimen sequenced in a study of blood T cell repertoires in COVID-19. The assay was immunoSEQ multiplex PCR, and TCRdb's table has in-frame clones only and misses some. The table shows about 150,000 clones, with 70% to 80% occurring only once. Sequenced: peripheral blood. The receptors come from a man in his sixties who had recovered from COVID-19.

This sequence joins TRBV12-3 or TRBV12-4 and TRBJ1-2; no firm D call. Trimming pared 4 bases from V and 8 bases from J, leaving 11 bases between. This CDR3 spans 12 amino acids. CDR3 sequence reads: CASSYSSGGYTF. CDR3 DNA sequence: TGTGCCAGCAGTTACAGCTCCGGCGGCTACACCTTC.

J is TRBJ1-2 and V is TRBV28; TRBD1 is a possible D gene (5 bases). Trimming left V 6 bases short and J 1 base short, with 6 bases between. CDR1 is MDHEN, CDR2 SYDVKM, per germline. The CDR3 loop spans 12 amino acids. CDR3 in amino acids: CASRGVNYGYTF. CDR3 sequence (DNA): TGTGCCAGCAGAGGGGTTAACTATGGCTACACCTTC.

The chain carries TRBV28 and TRBJ1-6; possible D gene TRBD1, 6 bases. Between the trimmed V and J ends, which lost 7 bases and 4 bases, there was a span of 11 bases. The V gene's germline CDR1 is MDHEN and CDR2 SYDVKM. The CDR3 is 14 residues long. CDR3 loop: CASNRDTYNSPLHF. Written as DNA, the CDR3 is TGTGCCAGCAATCGGGACACTTATAATTCACCCCTCCACTTT.

In this sample, this clone turned up a few times. The chain employs TRBV28 and TRBJ2-7; no clear D gene. The CDR3 is 12 amino acids. Trimming stripped 2 bases from V and 2 bases from J, with 4 bases between. The germline CDR1 and CDR2 sequences are MDHEN and SYDVKM. The CDR3: CASSLPTYEQYF. The DNA for the CDR3 is TGTGCCAGCAGTTTACCTACCTACGAGCAGTACTTC.

This clone came up a few times. V gene TRBV5-4 combines with J gene TRBJ2-2, with TRBD2 matching 12 bases. The germline gives CDR1 SGHNT, CDR2 YYREEE (reference sequence). The CDR3 consists of 16 residues. V lost 4 bases, J lost 6 bases, and 7 bases stayed unmatched. Here the CDR3 reads CASSPTSGRNAGELFF. The CDR3 coding sequence is TGTGCCAGCAGCCCAACTAGCGGGAGGAATGCCGGGGAGCTGTTTTTT.

This chain uses TRBV6-4 with TRBJ2-3; TRBD2 agrees at 11 bases. V dropped 0 bases and J dropped 6; count of bases not matched to a gene: 11. This CDR3 is built from 18 residues. Germline loops: CDR1 MRHNA, CDR2 SNTAGT. The CDR3 reads CASSDSRYSGGVNDTQYF. CDR3 DNA: TGTGCCAGCAGTGACTCGAGATATAGCGGGGGGGTTAACGATACGCAGTATTTT.

The chain links TRBV18 to TRBJ1-5, with a possible D match to TRBD1 (6 bases). V lost 2 bases to trimming and J lost 5 bases, with 13 bases between them. The CDR3 extends over 15 amino acids. Germline CDR1 KGHSH, CDR2 LQKENI. The CDR3 region is CASSPVSGAHQPQHF. CDR3 nucleotide sequence: TGTGCCAGCTCACCAGTGTCAGGGGCCCATCAGCCCCAGCATTTT. The full variable domain, completed using reference TRBV18 and TRBJ1-5, is NAGVMQNPRHLVRRRGQEARLRCSPMKGHSHVYWYRQLPEEGLKFMVYLQKENIIDESGMPKERFSAEFPKEGPSILRIQQVVRGDSAAYFCASSPVSGAHQPQHFGDGTRLSIL.